A single sample is the source of the 16 T cell receptor beta chains below, sequenced in a study of regulatory T cells in long-lasting Graves disease. Sample time point: persistent/refractory GD, antithyroid drugs over 5 years with positive TRAb. The authors made the TCR library using RNA they extracted from PBMCs. CDR3-region Arm-PCR and iRepertoire HTBI primers produced the TCR beta libraries. TCRdb redid the calling of the multiplex PCR reads with MiXCR, one entry per CDR3 protein. The data show fewer than 450,000 distinct CDR3 sequences, with about a quarter seen just once and approximately 26% held by the top ten. Material: peripheral blood mononuclear cells (PBMCs), obtained when the disease was refractory, from a patient treated with antithyroid drugs. The receptor set was obtained from a female donor with Graves disease.

This clonotype was seen just once. The chain uses TRBV9 and TRBJ2-1; 12 bases are a match to TRBD2. The length of the CDR3 is 17 residues. Germline V gene sequence: CDR1 SGDLS, CDR2 YYNGEE. J gave up 8 bases and V 0 bases, and 9 bases lay outside the gene matches. The CDR3 protein is CASSVAPTSGSKDEQFF. The CDR3 region has the DNA TGTGCCAGCAGCGTAGCTCCGACTAGCGGGAGTAAGGATGAGCAGTTCTTC. Drawing the rest from reference TRBV9 and TRBJ2-1, the complete variable domain is DSGVTQTPKHLITATGQRVTLRCSPRSGDLSVYWYQQSLDQGLQFLIQYYNGEERAKGNILERFSAQQFPDLHSELNLSSLELGDSALYFCASSVAPTSGSKDEQFFGPGTRLTVL.

The gene calls are TRBV9 and TRBJ2-7, with 12 positions matching TRBD2. Per the germline V gene, CDR1 is SGDLS and CDR2 is YYNGEE. V lost 4 bases and J lost 7; bases outside the gene matches: 12. This CDR3 is built from 16 residues. DNA of the CDR3: TGTGCCAGCAGCCGAGCGGCTAGCGGGAGGGACGGAGAGCAGTACTTC. Residues: CASSRAASGRDGEQYF.

This clonotype was seen only a few times. V usage is TRBV2 and J usage is TRBJ2-2; 7 bases match TRBD2. CDR1 is SNHLY, CDR2 FYNNEI, per germline. The CDR3 has 15 residues. The trim removed 6 bases at V and 4 bases at J, leaving 8 bases unmatched. The CDR3 DNA reads as TGTGCCAGCAGCGGGGGAGGGGTTGGCACCGGGGAGCTGTTTTTT. Protein sequence: CASSGGGVGTGELFF. Looking up the rest from reference TRBV2 and TRBJ2-2 gives the full variable domain: EPEVTQTPSHQVTQMGQEVILRCVPISNHLYFYWYRQILGQKVEFLVSFYNNEISEKSEIFDDQFSVERPDGSNFTLKIRSTKLEDSAMYFCASSGGGVGTGELFFGEGSRLTVL.

This clonotype was found a few times. The CDR3 bases are TGTGCCAGCAGGGACCTTATGGGTTGGGCTTCACCCCTCCACTTT. Protein product: CASRDLMGWASPLHF. V usage is TRBV6-1 and J usage is TRBJ1-6, with D unresolved. Between the trimmed V and J ends, which lost 6 bases and 9 bases, there was a span of 18 bases. The CDR3 covers 15 residues. Germline V gene lookup returns CDR1 MNHNS and CDR2 SASEGT.

The chain couples TRBV5-6 to TRBJ1-5; D not resolved. The V and J ends lost 4 bases and 12 bases respectively, with 14 bases between them. The length of the CDR3 is 12 residues. CDR1 is SGHDT, CDR2 YYEEEE, per germline. CDR3 sequence (DNA): TGTGCCAGCAGCCTAGGGCAGTTCGACCAGCATTTT. It yields the protein CASSLGQFDQHF. Supplemented by reference TRBV5-6 and TRBJ1-5, the full variable domain reads DAGVTQSPTHLIKTRGQQVTLRCSPKSGHDTVSWYQQALGQGPQFIFQYYEEEERQRGNFPDRFSGHQFPNYSSELNVNALLLGDSALYLCASSLGQFDQHFGDGTRLSIL.

This clonotype was seen at least ten times. The chain is built from TRBV2 and TRBJ1-5; no clear D gene. The ends were cut back, 0 bases at V and 4 bases at J, with 7 bases in the middle. The germline V gene has CDR1 SNHLY and CDR2 FYNNEI. The CDR3 is 14 residues long. The CDR3 DNA reads TGTGCCAGCAGTGAAGCGGGCCTAAATCAGCCCCAGCATTTT. It specifies CASSEAGLNQPQHF.

This clonotype was seen at least ten times. This chain connects TRBV7-3 to TRBJ2-7; D gene ambiguous. Germline V gene sequence: CDR1 SGHTA, CDR2 FQGTGA. This CDR3 comprises 13 residues. V lost 0 bases, J lost 3 bases, and 6 bases lay in between. The CDR3 DNA is TGTGCCAGCAGCTTAACGGTAGACTACGAGCAGTACTTC. It codes for CASSLTVDYEQYF.

The CDR3 DNA reads TGTGCCAGCAGACACGTGGGGGTGGCTAGCGGGAGATCTCTGAAGACCCAGTACTTC. This translates into CASRHVGVASGRSLKTQYF. V usage is TRBV6-1 and J usage is TRBJ2-5, with 10 bases aligning to TRBD2. The junction had 22 bases not matched to a gene; V was cut back by 6 bases and J by 6 bases. CDR3 length equals 19 residues. Germline loops: CDR1 MNHNS, CDR2 SASEGT.

This chain uses TRBV2 with TRBJ2-1, with TRBD2 matching 10 bases. Trimming cost V 3 bases and J 6 bases; bases outside gene matches: 5. CDR1 is SNHLY and CDR2 is FYNNEI in the germline V gene. The length of the CDR3 is 15 residues. In nucleotides, the CDR3 is TGTGCCAGCAGTGAGACTAGCGGGTTAGGCAATGAGCAGTTCTTC. Encoded protein: CASSETSGLGNEQFF.

The genes are TRBV20-1 and TRBJ2-1; D is perhaps TRBD1 (6 bases). CDR1 is DFQATT, CDR2 SNEGSKA, per germline (reference sequence). The CDR3 has 17 residues. With 1 base removed from V and 4 bases from J, the gap between germline ends came to 20 bases. CDR3 loop: CSARGYSVERGYNEQFF. The CDR3 bases are TGCAGTGCTAGAGGGTATAGCGTCGAAAGGGGGTACAATGAGCAGTTCTTC.

The chain has TRBV7-9 and TRBJ2-2, with D tentatively TRBD1 (5 bases). Trimming left V 4 bases short and J 4 bases short, with 13 bases between. This CDR3 comprises 15 residues. Germline values: CDR1 SEHNR, CDR2 FQNEAQ (reference sequence). The CDR3 DNA reads TGTGCCAGCAGCTCTAGGGGCTTTTTCACCGGGGAGCTGTTTTTT. Translated: CASSSRGFFTGELFF.

This clonotype turned up a few times. The rearrangement links TRBV10-3 to TRBJ1-3; no clear D gene. This CDR3 has 16 residues. The V gene's germline CDR1 is ENHRY and CDR2 SYGVKD. The V end was cut by 7 bases, the J end by 0 bases, with 16 bases between. The CDR3 nucleotides are TGTGCCATCATGTCCCCTCCGGAGGGCTCTGGAAACACCATATATTTT. Translation: CAIMSPPEGSGNTIYF.

The gene calls are TRBV29-1 and TRBJ2-2; D possibly corresponds to TRBD2 (6 bases). Germline V gives CDR1 SQVTM, CDR2 ANQGSEA. V was shortened by 7 bases and J by 2 bases, with 17 bases between the two germline ends. The CDR3 covers 15 residues. The CDR3 loop reads CSAGVGSTNTGELFF. The CDR3 DNA reads as TGCAGCGCTGGAGTCGGGAGCACCAACACCGGGGAGCTGTTTTTT.

The genes are TRBV4-2 and TRBJ2-3, with TRBD2 identical over 7 bases. The trim removed 4 bases at V and 1 base at J, leaving 8 bases unmatched. This CDR3 is 16 amino acids long. Per the germline V gene, CDR1 is LGHNA and CDR2 is YNFKEQ. The CDR3 region is CASSPDEREGTDTQYF. The CDR3 nucleotides read TGTGCCAGCAGCCCAGACGAACGGGAGGGCACAGATACGCAGTATTTT.

The sample holds a few counts of this clonotype. V is TRBV19 and J is TRBJ1-1, with D tentatively TRBD1 (5 bases). Trimming pared 9 bases from V and 1 base from J, leaving 9 bases between. The germline gives CDR1 LNHDA, CDR2 SQIVND (reference sequence). The CDR3 is made up of 12 amino acids. In nucleotides, the CDR3 is TGTGCCAGCGGACATGCGAACACTGAAGCTTTCTTT. This codes for CASGHANTEAFF.

V usage is TRBV20-1 and J usage is TRBJ1-5; the match to TRBD1 covers 9 bases. The J segment lost 7 bases and the V segment lost 3 bases, leaving 4 bases of the junction unmatched. Germline V gives CDR1 DFQATT, CDR2 SNEGSKA (reference sequence). The CDR3 length is 13 residues. CDR3 sequence reads: CSARGQGLQPQHF. The CDR3 nucleotides are TGCAGTGCTAGGGGACAGGGACTCCAGCCCCAGCATTTT.